This entry is about one T cell receptor (beta chain). Its antigen is not known. The data stem from a study of neoadjuvant nivolumab and ipilimumab in lung cancer. The protocol was immunoSEQ multiplex PCR, while the TCRdb copy is restricted to in-frame clones and leaves out a portion. The profile shows around 30,000 clones, 75% to 85% of them singletons. Trimming removed 6 bases at V and 4 bases at J, with 6 bases between. The CDR3 runs 11 residues. Looked up from germline, CDR1 is SNHLY and CDR2 is FYNNEI. Whole-study findings and limits: Resected tumors had greater TCR richness and clonality than uninvolved lung.

The material was tumor tissue, obtained after neoadjuvant nivolumab, alone or with ipilimumab, at or shortly before surgery. The sequence was obtained from an adult with non-small cell lung cancer. The J gene is TRBJ2-5, the V gene TRBV2; possible D gene TRBD1, 6 bases. DNA of the CDR3: TGTGCCAGCAGAGGGGGAGAGACCCAGTACTTC. Translated, it gives CASRGGETQYF.